Below, 24 T cell receptor beta chains from the same sample are listed, as sequenced in a study of blood T cell repertoires in COVID-19. Sequenced by immunoSEQ multiplex PCR; TCRdb stores in-frame clones only, minus some. The table lists about 200,000 clones, about 82% of them singletons, with 2.4% in the top ten. The sequenced sample was peripheral blood. The source of these receptors is a woman in her 70s with COVID-19, enrolled during active disease.

The chain is built from TRBV7-2 and TRBJ1-3; D ambiguous. V was trimmed by 5 bases and J by 4 bases, leaving 6 bases between them. The germline gives CDR1 SGHTA, CDR2 FQGNSA. This CDR3 comprises 12 residues. The DNA for the CDR3 is TGTGCCAGCAGCCAACAGGGAAACACCATATATTTT. Translated: CASSQQGNTIYF. Combining the CDR3 with reference TRBV7-2 and TRBJ1-3 gives the whole variable domain GAGVSQSPSNKVTEKGKDVELRCDPISGHTALYWYRQSLGQGLEFLIYFQGNSAPDKSGLPSDRFSAERTGGSVSTLTIQRTQQEDSAVYLCASSQQGNTIYFGEGSWLTVV.

The V and J genes are TRBV7-2 and TRBJ2-7, with TRBD1 identical over 7 bases. The CDR3 spans 14 residues. Losses at the gene ends were 6 bases for V and 0 bases for J; bases not matched to a gene: 5. In germline, CDR1 is SGHTA, CDR2 FQGNSA. As DNA, the CDR3 is TGTGCCAGCAGTCAACAGGGGTTCTCCTACGAGCAGTACTTC. Translated, it gives CASSQQGFSYEQYF.

V usage is TRBV6-2 or TRBV6-3 and J usage is TRBJ1-1; TRBD1 aligns across 8 bases. J gave up 4 bases and V 2 bases, and 3 bases lay outside the gene matches. Germline values: CDR1 MNHEY, CDR2 SVGEGT. This CDR3 has 14 amino acids. The CDR3 loop reads CASSYTGGLTEAFF. CDR3 nucleotides: TGTGCCAGCAGTTACACAGGGGGACTCACTGAAGCTTTCTTT.

V and J are TRBV5-1 and TRBJ1-2; possibly TRBD1 for D (6 bases). The CDR3 is 15 amino acids. V dropped 4 bases and J dropped 7 bases, with 20 bases sitting between them. The V gene's germline CDR1 is SGHRS and CDR2 YFSETQ. CDR3 DNA sequence: TGCGCCAGCAGCGGAACAGGGATCCCCTTGTTTGGCTACACCTTC. This codes for CASSGTGIPLFGYTF. Complete variable domain (other parts from reference TRBV5-1 and TRBJ1-2): KAGVTQTPRYLIKTRGQQVTLSCSPISGHRSVSWYQQTPGQGLQFLFEYFSETQRNKGNFPGRFSGRQFSNSRSEMNVSTLELGDSALYLCASSGTGIPLFGYTFGSGTRLTVV.

CDR3 sequence: CAWSDPGGLSYNEQFF. The CDR3 nucleotides read TGTGCCTGGAGTGACCCCGGGGGACTGTCCTACAATGAGCAGTTCTTC. V and J are TRBV30 and TRBJ2-1; a weak D match, TRBD2 (6 bases). CDR1 and CDR2 (germline): GTSNPN, SVGIG (reference sequence). The CDR3 is 16 amino acids. The germline V and J ends were trimmed by 1 base and 1 base, with 14 bases remaining between them.

The chain recombines TRBV5-6 with TRBJ1-2; tentatively, D is TRBD1 (6 bases). The CDR3 totals 15 residues. Trimming cost V 2 bases and J 0 bases, with 11 bases left between them. The V gene's germline CDR1 is SGHDT and CDR2 YYEEEE. In nucleotides, the CDR3 is TGTGCCAGCAGCTTAGGGGACAACTCTAACTATGGCTACACCTTC. It specifies CASSLGDNSNYGYTF. Filled out from reference TRBV5-6 and TRBJ1-2, the complete variable domain reads DAGVTQSPTHLIKTRGQQVTLRCSPKSGHDTVSWYQQALGQGPQFIFQYYEEEERQRGNFPDRFSGHQFPNYSSELNVNALLLGDSALYLCASSLGDNSNYGYTFGSGTRLTVV.

The chain recombines TRBV19 with TRBJ1-2; possibly TRBD1 for D (5 bases). The CDR3 spans 14 residues. Trimming left V 5 bases short and J 4 bases short, with 14 bases between. The germline V gene encodes CDR1 LNHDA and CDR2 SQIVND (reference sequence). The CDR3, as DNA: TGTGCCAGTAGTTGGGGGGGGAGCGGCTATGGCTACACCTTC. This translates into CASSWGGSGYGYTF.

The CDR3 loop is CASSLRGTGNTIYF. CDR3 DNA sequence: TGTGCCAGCAGCTTACGAGGGACTGGAAACACCATATATTTT. The genes are TRBV5-6 and TRBJ1-3; no clear D gene. Germline loops: CDR1 SGHDT, CDR2 YYEEEE. Trimming pared 2 bases from V and 2 bases from J, leaving 8 bases between. The CDR3 extends over 14 amino acids.

The chain has TRBV7-3 and TRBJ2-6; 11 positions agree with TRBD1. The V and J ends lost 5 bases and 4 bases, in that order; junction bases with no gene match: 7. This CDR3 contains 17 residues. Looked up from germline, CDR1 is SGHTA and CDR2 is FQGTGA. CDR3 in amino acids: CASSHRDRGSGANVLTF. The CDR3 bases are TGTGCCAGCAGCCACCGGGACAGGGGGAGCGGGGCCAACGTCCTGACTTTC.

This clone appeared a single time. The J gene is TRBJ2-1, the V gene TRBV19; TRBD2 is a possible D gene (5 bases). This CDR3 has 14 amino acids. Trimming pared 4 bases from V and 5 bases from J, leaving 12 bases between. Per germline, CDR1 LNHDA and CDR2 SQIVND (reference sequence). CDR3 loop: CASSTYRGDNEQFF. CDR3 sequence (DNA): TGTGCCAGTAGTACTTACCGGGGTGACAATGAGCAGTTCTTC.

The V call is TRBV6-2 or TRBV6-3, the J call TRBJ2-5; 7 bases match TRBD2. The length of the CDR3 is 13 residues. The V and J ends lost 4 bases and 4 bases, in that order; junction bases with no gene match: 3. CDR1 MNHEY and CDR2 SVGEGT come from the germline V gene. CDR3: CASSLGEGETQYF. The CDR3 coding sequence is TGTGCCAGCAGTTTGGGGGAGGGAGAGACCCAGTACTTC.

The V gene is TRBV9, the J gene TRBJ2-1; D perhaps matches TRBD2 (6 bases). Germline CDR1 SGDLS, CDR2 YYNGEE. The V gene lost 2 bases and the J gene lost 9 bases, with 15 bases spanning the gap. This CDR3 contains 14 residues. The CDR3 here is CASSVRDFAFEQFF. Here the CDR3 DNA reads TGTGCCAGCAGCGTGAGGGACTTCGCCTTTGAGCAGTTCTTC.

CDR3 bases: TGTGCCAGTAGTAGGGGGACTAGCGGGATTACCTACGAGCAGTACTTC. It specifies CASSRGTSGITYEQYF. The rearrangement links TRBV19 to TRBJ2-7; 13 nucleotides match TRBD2. Trimming removed 4 bases from V and 2 bases from J; junction bases left unmatched: 5. Germline loops: CDR1 LNHDA, CDR2 SQIVND (reference sequence). CDR3 length equals 16 residues.

J is TRBJ1-5 and V is TRBV12-3 or TRBV12-4; possible D gene TRBD1, 5 bases. The germline V and J ends were trimmed by 5 bases and 7 bases, with 12 bases remaining between them. The CDR3 has 13 residues. The CDR3 bases are TGTGCCAGCAGTCGACAGATGAGGCAGCCCCAGCATTTT. It translates to CASSRQMRQPQHF.

The chain carries TRBV20-1 and TRBJ1-2; no clear D gene. Germline CDR1 and CDR2: DFQATT and SNEGSKA (reference sequence). Between the trimmed V and J ends, which lost 3 bases and 0 bases, there was a span of 11 bases. This CDR3 is built from 14 residues. As DNA, the CDR3 is TGCAGTGCTAGTCCTCCTACGGCTAACTATGGCTACACCTTC. This translates into CSASPPTANYGYTF.

V gene TRBV27 combines with J gene TRBJ1-4; 9 bases fit TRBD1. The junction had 4 bases not matched to a gene; V was cut back by 6 bases and J by 5 bases. Looked up from germline, CDR1 is MNHEY and CDR2 is SMNVEV (reference sequence). This CDR3 has 14 amino acids. CDR3 region: CASRGTGPNEKLFF. CDR3 sequence (DNA): TGTGCCAGCAGGGGGACAGGGCCGAATGAAAAACTGTTTTTT.

The genes are TRBV25-1 and TRBJ2-7, with TRBD1 matching 7 bases. The CDR3 extends over 15 amino acids. The V segment lost 4 bases and the J segment 6 bases; nucleotides outside the gene matches: 12. CDR1 MGHDK and CDR2 SYGVNS come from the germline V gene. The CDR3 DNA sequence: TGTGCCAGCAGTGCTCTTTTGACAGGGCGGGTCGAGCAGTACTTC. It codes for CASSALLTGRVEQYF.

V is TRBV6-1 and J is TRBJ1-2, with 8 nucleotides matching TRBD1. This CDR3 region has 17 residues. Germline lookup yields CDR1 MNHNS and CDR2 SASEGT. V was clipped by 1 base and J by 7 bases; unmatched bases: 14. The CDR3 reads CASSEGAGGAYQGGYTF. CDR3 bases: TGTGCCAGCAGTGAAGGGGCAGGGGGCGCATATCAGGGTGGCTACACCTTC.

The CDR3 loop is CASSFMATGVFGGYTF. The CDR3 DNA reads as TGTGCCAGCAGCTTTATGGCGACAGGGGTGTTTGGCGGCTACACCTTC. The chain uses TRBV7-2 and TRBJ1-2; 8 bases agree with TRBD1. The CDR3 has 16 residues. The germline gives CDR1 SGHTA, CDR2 FQGNSA. The junction had 14 bases not matched to a gene; V was cut back by 3 bases and J by 8 bases.

The chain links TRBV27 to TRBJ2-1; 9 nucleotides align to TRBD2. Germline V lookup: CDR1 MNHEY, CDR2 SMNVEV (reference sequence). V was pared by 5 bases and J by 0 bases, with 8 bases of the junction left unmatched. This CDR3 region has 17 residues. The DNA of the CDR3 is TGTGCCAGCAGTCCCCGACTAGCGGAAAGCTCCTACAATGAGCAGTTCTTC. It translates to CASSPRLAESSYNEQFF.

V and J are TRBV10-3 and TRBJ1-1; 7 nucleotides line up with TRBD1. CDR1 and CDR2 from the germline V gene are ENHRY and SYGVKD. The CDR3 extends over 14 amino acids. Trimming took 7 bases from V and 4 from J; bases not matched to a gene: 9. CDR3 nucleotides: TGTGCCATCAAAGGAGACCCAGGGGGCACTGAAGCTTTCTTT. Encoded protein: CAIKGDPGGTEAFF.

CDR3 nucleotides: TGCGCCAGCAGATGGACAGGGGACACCTACGAGCAGTACTTC. It translates to CASRWTGDTYEQYF. The chain has TRBV5-1 and TRBJ2-7; TRBD1 agrees at 9 bases. CDR1 and CDR2 from the germline V gene are SGHRS and YFSETQ. The CDR3 has 14 residues. J was trimmed by 2 bases and V by 5 bases; bases with no gene match: 5.

The CDR3 is CASSQKANPGGTEAFF. In DNA, the CDR3 is TGTGCCAGCTCACAAAAAGCGAACCCCGGCGGCACTGAAGCTTTCTTT. This rearrangement joins TRBV18 to TRBJ1-1, with no clear D. The germline V and J ends were trimmed by 4 bases and 4 bases, with 19 bases remaining between them. Germline CDR1 KGHSH, CDR2 LQKENI. The CDR3 totals 16 residues.

The chain employs TRBV4-1 and TRBJ1-1, with a tentative D call TRBD1 (5 bases). Between the trimmed V and J ends, which lost 2 bases and 0 bases, there was a span of 10 bases. The CDR3 is 15 residues long. Germline V gene lookup returns CDR1 MGHRA and CDR2 YSYEKL. In DNA form, the CDR3 reads TGCGCCAGCAGCCAACCAGACAGATTGAACACTGAAGCTTTCTTT. It codes for CASSQPDRLNTEAFF.